The source of this T cell receptor beta chain is a study of CD8 T cells in Susac syndrome. Study-level points and caveats: The total CD8+ repertoires yielded 15 to 20 Susac-specific public clones and the CD8+ TEMRA repertoires yielded five.

The RNA input was 0.5 to 1 ug, and it was reverse transcribed with random hexamers. One entry per CDR3 protein results from TCRdb running MiXCR on the immunoSEQ multiplex PCR reads. This sample has 100,000 to 150,000 distinct CDR3 sequences, with roughly 94% found just once. Turning to this clonotype: The antigen is undetermined.

CDR3 length: 14 residues. With V trimmed by 6 bases and J by 4 bases, 2 bases remained unmatched. Germline V gene data show CDR1 as MNHEY and CDR2 as SVGEGT. The chain carries TRBV6-2 or TRBV6-3 and TRBJ2-2, with 10 bases that match TRBD2. The material sequenced was CD8+ T cells from PBMCs. The sequence came from a human donor with Susac syndrome. CDR3 sequence (DNA): TGTGCCAGCAGCCAGCGGGGGGGCACCGGGGAGCTGTTTTTT. Translated, it gives CASSQRGGTGELFF.